These T cell receptor beta chains were read from a single sample in a study of CD8 T cells in ankylosing spondylitis. TCRdb re-called the 5' RACE reads with MiXCR, one entry per CDR3 protein. The sample shows about 700,000 distinct CDR3 sequences, about 20% of them seen only once. Sequenced sample: blood, either unsorted or a sorted T cell fraction (not recorded which). These receptor sequences come from a male donor with ankylosing spondylitis. The CDR3 runs from the conserved cysteine through the conserved F or W. The D gene is left open where the match is weak. Clone size appears in some rows only: once, few, many, or a class for an expanded clone.

j_call | d_call | clone_size | v_call | cdr3_aa | cdr3_nt
TRBJ2-2 | TRBD2 | few | TRBV4-2 | CASSPLGLYTGELFF | TGTGCCAGCAGCCCGCTGGGACTATACACCGGGGAGCTGTTTTTT
TRBJ1-5 | NA | NA | TRBV6-1 | CASSGQVPNQPQHF | TGTGCCAGCAGTGGTCAGGTGCCAAATCAGCCCCAGCATTTT
TRBJ2-2 | NA | few | TRBV7-8 | CASRIEARNTGELFF | TGTGCCAGCAGGATAGAGGCTAGGAACACCGGGGAGCTGTTTTTT
TRBJ1-2 | NA | few | TRBV10-3 | CAISVGRSYGYTF | TGTGCCATCAGTGTTGGACGGTCCTATGGCTACACCTTC
TRBJ2-1 | TRBD2 | NA | TRBV12-3/TRBV12-4 | CASRTGLAGKQFF | TGTGCCAGCAGGACGGGACTAGCGGGGAAGCAGTTCTTC
TRBJ2-2 | NA | NA | TRBV5-1 | CASKPLWGDTGELFF | TGCGCCAGCAAGCCCCTCTGGGGAGACACCGGGGAGCTGTTTTTT
TRBJ2-1 | TRBD2 | NA | TRBV10-3 | CAISPGTSRYNEQFF | TGTGCCATCAGCCCCGGGACTAGCCGATACAATGAGCAGTTCTTC
TRBJ1-1 | TRBD1 | few | TRBV29-1 | CSVSQGQGGAEAFF | TGCAGCGTTTCACAGGGACAGGGGGGTGCTGAAGCTTTCTTT
TRBJ1-5 | NA | few | TRBV28 | CASRGERGSGGNQPQHF | TGTGCCAGCAGGGGAGAAAGGGGATCTGGGGGCAATCAGCCCCAGCATTTT
TRBJ2-7 | NA | NA | TRBV4-1 | CASSQLGGEQYF | TGCGCCAGCAGCCAACTAGGGGGCGAGCAGTACTTC
TRBJ2-7 | TRBD2 | NA | TRBV6-2/TRBV6-3 | CAASSSGRTYEQYF | TGTGCCGCCAGCAGTAGCGGGAGGACCTACGAGCAGTACTTC
TRBJ2-7 | NA | NA | TRBV30 | CAWRTTGYYEQYF | TGTGCCTGGAGGACGACCGGGTACTACGAGCAGTACTTC
TRBJ2-7 | NA | many | TRBV2 | CASSEGQLSYEQYF | TGTGCCAGCAGTGAGGGTCAGCTCTCCTACGAGCAGTACTTC
TRBJ2-1 | TRBD2 | few | TRBV4-2 | CASSPFRGSSYNEQFF | TGTGCCAGCAGCCCCTTCCGCGGGAGCTCCTACAATGAGCAGTTCTTC
TRBJ1-3 | NA | NA | TRBV4-2 | CASSPVGLKVPNTIYF | TGTGCCAGCAGCCCAGTAGGTCTGAAGGTTCCGAACACCATATATTTT
TRBJ2-7 | NA | many | TRBV12-3/TRBV12-4 | CASSPGGNSYEQYF | TGTGCCAGCAGTCCCGGGGGAAACTCCTACGAGCAGTACTTC
TRBJ2-1 | TRBD2 | few | TRBV20-1 | CSASVAGVNEQFF | TGCAGTGCTAGTGTAGCGGGAGTGAATGAGCAGTTCTTC
TRBJ2-1 | NA | few | TRBV5-1 | CASSLKAGTYNEQFF | TGCGCCAGCAGCTTGAAGGCGGGAACCTACAATGAGCAGTTCTTC
TRBJ2-2 | TRBD2 | NA | TRBV5-1 | CASSLPFSGSSSGELFF | TGCGCCAGCAGCCTGCCTTTTAGCGGGAGTTCTTCCGGGGAGCTGTTTTTT
TRBJ1-2 | NA | few | TRBV18 | CASSPNRDEGYTF | TGTGCCAGCTCACCCAACAGGGACGAGGGCTACACCTTC
TRBJ2-7 | TRBD2 | NA | TRBV27 | CASSLLTSGGSKYEQYF | TGTGCCAGCAGTTTACTGACTAGCGGGGGAAGTAAGTACGAGCAGTACTTC
TRBJ2-5 | NA | many | TRBV5-6 | CASSSSGATYQETQYF | TGTGCCAGCAGCTCGTCGGGGGCTACGTACCAAGAGACCCAGTACTTC
TRBJ2-1 | TRBD1 | NA | TRBV24-1 | CATSAASGTGFYNEQFF | TGTGCCACCAGTGCGGCCTCCGGGACAGGTTTTTACAATGAGCAGTTCTTC
TRBJ2-2 | TRBD2 | few | TRBV6-1 | CASSPRPGLGTGELFF | TGTGCCAGCAGCCCCCGACCGGGACTAGGGACCGGGGAGCTGTTTTTT
TRBJ2-7 | TRBD1 | NA | TRBV5-8 | CASSPGTGILYEQYF | TGTGCCAGCAGTCCCGGGACAGGGATTCTATACGAGCAGTACTTC
TRBJ2-1 | TRBD2 | few | TRBV4-3 | CASSQRVEAGPSSYNEQFF | TGCGCCAGCAGCCAACGGGTAGAAGCGGGACCAAGCTCCTACAATGAGCAGTTCTTC